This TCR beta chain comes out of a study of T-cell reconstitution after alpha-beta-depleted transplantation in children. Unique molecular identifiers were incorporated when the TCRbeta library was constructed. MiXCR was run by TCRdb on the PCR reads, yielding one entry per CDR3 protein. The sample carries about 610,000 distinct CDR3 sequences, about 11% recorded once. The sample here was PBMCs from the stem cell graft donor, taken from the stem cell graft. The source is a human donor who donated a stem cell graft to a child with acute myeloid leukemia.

For the CDR3, the DNA is TGTGCCAGCAGTTTTACTAGCGGGAAGTCCGGGGAGCTGTTTTTT. It yields the protein CASSFTSGKSGELFF. V gene TRBV12-3 or TRBV12-4 combines with J gene TRBJ2-2; 10 bases are a match to TRBD2. CDR3 length: 15 residues. J lost 6 bases, V lost 3 bases, and 4 bases had no gene match.